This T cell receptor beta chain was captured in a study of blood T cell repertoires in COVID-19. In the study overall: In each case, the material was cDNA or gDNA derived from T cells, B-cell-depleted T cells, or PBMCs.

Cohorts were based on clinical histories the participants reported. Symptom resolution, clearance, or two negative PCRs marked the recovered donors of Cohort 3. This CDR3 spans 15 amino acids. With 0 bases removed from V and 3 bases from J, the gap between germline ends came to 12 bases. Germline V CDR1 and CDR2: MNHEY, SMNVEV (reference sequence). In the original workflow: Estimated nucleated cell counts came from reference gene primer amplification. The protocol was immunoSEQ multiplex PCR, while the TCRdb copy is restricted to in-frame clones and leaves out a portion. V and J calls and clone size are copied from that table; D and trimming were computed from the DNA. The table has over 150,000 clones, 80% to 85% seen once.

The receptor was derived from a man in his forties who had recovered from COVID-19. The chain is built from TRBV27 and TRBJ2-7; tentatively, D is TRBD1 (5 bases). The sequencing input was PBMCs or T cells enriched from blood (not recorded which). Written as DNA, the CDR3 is TGTGCCAGCAGTTTATCAGGGGTTCCTGTCTACGAGCAGTACTTC. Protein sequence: CASSLSGVPVYEQYF.